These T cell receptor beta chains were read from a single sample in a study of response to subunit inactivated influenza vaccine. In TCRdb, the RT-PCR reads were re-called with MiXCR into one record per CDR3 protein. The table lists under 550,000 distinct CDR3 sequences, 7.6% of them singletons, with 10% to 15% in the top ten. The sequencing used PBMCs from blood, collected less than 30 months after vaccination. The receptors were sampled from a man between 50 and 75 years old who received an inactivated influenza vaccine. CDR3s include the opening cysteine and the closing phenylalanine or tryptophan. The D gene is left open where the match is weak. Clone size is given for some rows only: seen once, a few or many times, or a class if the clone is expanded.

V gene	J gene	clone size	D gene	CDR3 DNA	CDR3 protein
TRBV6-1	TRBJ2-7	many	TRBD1	TGTGCCAGCAGTAAAGCCCCGGGACAGGTCTCCTACGAGCAGTACTTC	CASSKAPGQVSYEQYF
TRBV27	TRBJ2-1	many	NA	TGTGCCAGCAGTCCAGTGCCCTACAATGAGCAGTTCTTC	CASSPVPYNEQFF
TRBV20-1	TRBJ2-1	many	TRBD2	TGCAGTGCCATAGACCCGGCGGGAGTTGGCAATGAGCAGTTCTTC	CSAIDPAGVGNEQFF
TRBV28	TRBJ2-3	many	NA	TGTGCCAGCAGTTTTCACTTAGCGGAGAGCACAGATACGCAGTATTTT	CASSFHLAESTDTQYF
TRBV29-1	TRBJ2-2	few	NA	TGCAGCGCCTTCCCGGGACAACCTACGGGGACCGGGGAGCTGTTTTTT	CSAFPGQPTGTGELFF
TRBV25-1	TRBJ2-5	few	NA	TGTGCCAGCAGAGACAGGAAATGGTACCAAGAGACCCAGTACTTC	CASRDRKWYQETQYF
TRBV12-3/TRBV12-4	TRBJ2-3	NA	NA	TGTGCCAGCACCGAACAGGTCACAGATACGCAGTATTTT	CASTEQVTDTQYF
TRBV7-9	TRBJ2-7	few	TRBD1	TGTGCCAGCAGCCCAATCCGGGACAGCGCCTACGAGCAGTACTTC	CASSPIRDSAYEQYF
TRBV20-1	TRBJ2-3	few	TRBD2	TGCAGTGCTACAACCGGGACTAGCATAGATACGCAGTATTTT	CSATTGTSIDTQYF
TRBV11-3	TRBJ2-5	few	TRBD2	TGTGCCAGCAGCCTCCGCAGACTAGCGGGGGGGCAAGAGACCCAGTACTTC	CASSLRRLAGGQETQYF
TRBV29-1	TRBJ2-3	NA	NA	TGCAGCGTCTGGAACCCAGTAAGGACAGATACGCAGTATTTT	CSVWNPVRTDTQYF